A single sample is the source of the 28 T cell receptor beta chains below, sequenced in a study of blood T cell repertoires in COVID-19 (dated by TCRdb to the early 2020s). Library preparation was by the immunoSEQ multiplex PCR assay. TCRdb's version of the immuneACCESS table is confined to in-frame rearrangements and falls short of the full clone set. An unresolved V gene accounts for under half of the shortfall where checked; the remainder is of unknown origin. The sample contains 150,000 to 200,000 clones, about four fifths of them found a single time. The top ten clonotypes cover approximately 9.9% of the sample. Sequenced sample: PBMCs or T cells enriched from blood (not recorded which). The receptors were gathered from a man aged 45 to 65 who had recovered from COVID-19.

The CDR3 here is CASSIFGQGNNEQFF. The DNA for the CDR3 is TGTGCCAGTAGTATATTCGGACAGGGGAACAATGAGCAGTTCTTC. V gene TRBV19 combines with J gene TRBJ2-1, with 9 bases matching TRBD1. Germline CDR1 and CDR2: LNHDA and SQIVND (reference sequence). V trimming: 2 bases; J trimming: 5 bases; junction bases outside the gene matches: 4. CDR3 length equals 15 residues.

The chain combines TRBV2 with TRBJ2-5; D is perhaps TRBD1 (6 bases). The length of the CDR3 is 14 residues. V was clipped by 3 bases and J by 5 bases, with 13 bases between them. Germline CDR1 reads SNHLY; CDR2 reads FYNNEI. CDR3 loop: CASSDQGKKETQYF. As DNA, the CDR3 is TGTGCCAGCAGTGACCAGGGGAAGAAGGAGACCCAGTACTTC.

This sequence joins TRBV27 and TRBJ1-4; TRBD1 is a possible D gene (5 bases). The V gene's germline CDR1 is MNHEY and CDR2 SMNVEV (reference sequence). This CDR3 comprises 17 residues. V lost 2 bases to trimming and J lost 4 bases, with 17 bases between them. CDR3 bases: TGTGCCAGCAGTTTAAGACGGACCGGGAGGGGTAATGAAAAACTGTTTTTT. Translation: CASSLRRTGRGNEKLFF.

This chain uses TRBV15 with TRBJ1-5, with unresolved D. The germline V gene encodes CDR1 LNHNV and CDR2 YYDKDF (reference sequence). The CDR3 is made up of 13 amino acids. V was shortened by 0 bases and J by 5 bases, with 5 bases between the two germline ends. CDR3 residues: CATSRDQDQPQHF. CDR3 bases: TGTGCCACCAGCAGAGATCAGGATCAGCCCCAGCATTTT.

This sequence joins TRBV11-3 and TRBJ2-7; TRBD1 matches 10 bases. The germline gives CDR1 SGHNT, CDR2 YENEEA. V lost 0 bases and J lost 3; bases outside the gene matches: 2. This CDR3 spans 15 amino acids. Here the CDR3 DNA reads TGTGCCAGCAGCTTAGATGGGACAGGGGTCTACGAGCAGTACTTC. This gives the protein CASSLDGTGVYEQYF.

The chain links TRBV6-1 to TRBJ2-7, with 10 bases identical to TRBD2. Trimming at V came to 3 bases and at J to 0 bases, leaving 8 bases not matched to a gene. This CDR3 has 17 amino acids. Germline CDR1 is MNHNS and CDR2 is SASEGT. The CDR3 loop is CASSDRRLAGFSYEQYF. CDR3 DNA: TGTGCCAGCAGTGACCGCAGACTAGCGGGTTTCTCCTACGAGCAGTACTTC.

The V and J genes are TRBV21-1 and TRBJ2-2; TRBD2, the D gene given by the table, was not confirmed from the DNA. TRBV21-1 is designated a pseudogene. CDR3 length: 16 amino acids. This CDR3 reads CASSKGLAGNTGELFF. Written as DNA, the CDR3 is TGTGCCAGCAGCAAAGGGCTAGCGGGAAACACCGGGGAGCTGTTTTTT.

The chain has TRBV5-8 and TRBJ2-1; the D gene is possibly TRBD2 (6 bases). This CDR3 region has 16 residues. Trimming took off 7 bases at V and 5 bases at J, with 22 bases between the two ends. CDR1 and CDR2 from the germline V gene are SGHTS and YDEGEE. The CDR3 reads CASYPEALEGHNEQFF. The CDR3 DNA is TGTGCCAGCTACCCCGAGGCGTTGGAGGGCCACAATGAGCAGTTCTTC.

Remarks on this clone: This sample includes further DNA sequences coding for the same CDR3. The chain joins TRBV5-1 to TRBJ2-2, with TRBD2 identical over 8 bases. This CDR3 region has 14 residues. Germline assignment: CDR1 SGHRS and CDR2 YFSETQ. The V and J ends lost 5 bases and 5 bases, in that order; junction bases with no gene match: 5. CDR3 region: CASSLAGNTGELFF. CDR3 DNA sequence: TGCGCCAGCAGTTTAGCGGGAAATACCGGGGAGCTGTTTTTT.

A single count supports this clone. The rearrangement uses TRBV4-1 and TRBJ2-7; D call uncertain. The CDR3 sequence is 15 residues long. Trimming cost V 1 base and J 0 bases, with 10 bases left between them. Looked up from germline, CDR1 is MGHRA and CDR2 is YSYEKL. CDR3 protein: CASSQGLVSSYEQYF. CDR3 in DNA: TGCGCCAGCAGCCAAGGACTCGTCAGCTCCTACGAGCAGTACTTC.

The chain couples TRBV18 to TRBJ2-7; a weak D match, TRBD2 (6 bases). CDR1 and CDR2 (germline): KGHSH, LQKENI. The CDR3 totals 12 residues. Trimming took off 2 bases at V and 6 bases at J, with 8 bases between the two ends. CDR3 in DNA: TGTGCCAGCTCACCAGGGGGGAGCGAGCAGTACTTC. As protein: CASSPGGSEQYF.

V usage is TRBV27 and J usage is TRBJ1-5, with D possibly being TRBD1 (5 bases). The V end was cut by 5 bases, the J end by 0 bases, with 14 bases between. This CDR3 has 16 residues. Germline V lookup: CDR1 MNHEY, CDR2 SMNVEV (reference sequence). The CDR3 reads CASSPSRGYSNQPQHF. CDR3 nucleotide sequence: TGTGCCAGCAGTCCCAGTAGGGGTTATAGCAATCAGCCCCAGCATTTT.

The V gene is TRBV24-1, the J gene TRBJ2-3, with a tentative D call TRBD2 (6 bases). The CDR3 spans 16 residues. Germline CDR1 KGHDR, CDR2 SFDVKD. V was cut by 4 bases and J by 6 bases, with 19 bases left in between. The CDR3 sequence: CATSDKAGTSEDTQYF. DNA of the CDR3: TGTGCCACCAGTGACAAAGCTGGGACTTCCGAGGATACGCAGTATTTT.

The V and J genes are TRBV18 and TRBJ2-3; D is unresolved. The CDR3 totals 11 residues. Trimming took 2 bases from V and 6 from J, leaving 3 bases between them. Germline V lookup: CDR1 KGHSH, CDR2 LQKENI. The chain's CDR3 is CASSPSDTQYF. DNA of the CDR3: TGTGCCAGCTCACCAAGCGATACGCAGTATTTT.

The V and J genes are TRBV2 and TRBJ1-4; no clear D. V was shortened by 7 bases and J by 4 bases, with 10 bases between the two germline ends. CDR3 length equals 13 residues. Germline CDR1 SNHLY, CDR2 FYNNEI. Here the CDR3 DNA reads TGTGCCAGCAAGTGGGCGTATAATGAAAAACTGTTTTTT. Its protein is CASKWAYNEKLFF. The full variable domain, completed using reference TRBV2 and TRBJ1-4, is EPEVTQTPSHQVTQMGQEVILRCVPISNHLYFYWYRQILGQKVEFLVSFYNNEISEKSEIFDDQFSVERPDGSNFTLKIRSTKLEDSAMYFCASKWAYNEKLFFGSGTQLSVL.

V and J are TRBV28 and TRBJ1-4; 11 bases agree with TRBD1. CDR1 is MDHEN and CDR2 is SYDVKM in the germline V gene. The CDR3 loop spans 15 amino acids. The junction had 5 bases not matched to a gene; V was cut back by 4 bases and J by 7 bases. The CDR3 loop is CASSSPGQGGEKLFF. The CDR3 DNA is TGTGCCAGCAGTTCACCGGGACAGGGGGGTGAAAAACTGTTTTTT.

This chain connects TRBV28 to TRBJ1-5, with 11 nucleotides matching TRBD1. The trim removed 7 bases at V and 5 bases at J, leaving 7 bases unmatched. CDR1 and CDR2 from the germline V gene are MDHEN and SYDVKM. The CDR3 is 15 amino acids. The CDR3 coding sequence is TGTGCCAGCAAGGTCCGGGACAGGGGGGATCAGCCCCAGCATTTT. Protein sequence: CASKVRDRGDQPQHF.

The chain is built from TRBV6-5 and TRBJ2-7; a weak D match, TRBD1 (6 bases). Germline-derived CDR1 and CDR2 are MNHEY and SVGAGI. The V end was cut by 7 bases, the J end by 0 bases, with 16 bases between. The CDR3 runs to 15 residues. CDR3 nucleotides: TGTGCCAGCACCGACCTAGGACAGAGCTCCTACGAGCAGTACTTC. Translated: CASTDLGQSSYEQYF.

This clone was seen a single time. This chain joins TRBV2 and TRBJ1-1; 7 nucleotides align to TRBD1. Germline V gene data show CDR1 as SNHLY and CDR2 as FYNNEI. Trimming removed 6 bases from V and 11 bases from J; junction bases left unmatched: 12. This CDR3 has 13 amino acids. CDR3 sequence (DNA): TGTGCCAGCAGGGGGACAGCAGCTGAATCTGCTTTCTTT. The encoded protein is CASRGTAAESAFF. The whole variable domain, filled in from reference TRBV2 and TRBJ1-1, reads EPEVTQTPSHQVTQMGQEVILRCVPISNHLYFYWYRQILGQKVEFLVSFYNNEISEKSEIFDDQFSVERPDGSNFTLKIRSTKLEDSAMYFCASRGTAAESAFFGQGTRLTVV.

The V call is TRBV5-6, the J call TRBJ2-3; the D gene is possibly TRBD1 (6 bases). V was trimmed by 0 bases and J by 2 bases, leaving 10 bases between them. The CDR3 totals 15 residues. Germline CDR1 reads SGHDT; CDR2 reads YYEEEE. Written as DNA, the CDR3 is TGTGCCAGCAGCTTGGAATCAGGGGTCACAGATACGCAGTATTTT. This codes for CASSLESGVTDTQYF. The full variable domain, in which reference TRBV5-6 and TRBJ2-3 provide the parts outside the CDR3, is DAGVTQSPTHLIKTRGQQVTLRCSPKSGHDTVSWYQQALGQGPQFIFQYYEEEERQRGNFPDRFSGHQFPNYSSELNVNALLLGDSALYLCASSLESGVTDTQYFGPGTRLTVL.

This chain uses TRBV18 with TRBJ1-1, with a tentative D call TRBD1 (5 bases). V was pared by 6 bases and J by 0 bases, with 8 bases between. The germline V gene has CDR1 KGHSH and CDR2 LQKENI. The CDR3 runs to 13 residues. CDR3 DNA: TGTGCCAGCTCTCAAGGGGTGAACACTGAAGCTTTCTTT. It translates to CASSQGVNTEAFF.

The CDR3 sequence: CASSSQGGGDQPQHF. Written as DNA, the CDR3 is TGTGCCAGCAGCTCGCAGGGCGGGGGGGATCAGCCCCAGCATTTT. V is TRBV7-9 and J is TRBJ1-5, with D perhaps matching TRBD1 (5 bases). The CDR3 loop spans 15 amino acids. Germline lookup yields CDR1 SEHNR and CDR2 FQNEAQ (reference sequence). The ends were cut back, 4 bases at V and 5 bases at J, with 15 bases in the middle.

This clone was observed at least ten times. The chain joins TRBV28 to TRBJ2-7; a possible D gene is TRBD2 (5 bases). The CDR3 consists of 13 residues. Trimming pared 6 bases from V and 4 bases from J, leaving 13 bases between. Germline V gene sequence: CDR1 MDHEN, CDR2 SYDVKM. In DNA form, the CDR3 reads TGTGCCAGCAGCCCGGACGGGATATACGAGCAGTACTTC. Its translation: CASSPDGIYEQYF.

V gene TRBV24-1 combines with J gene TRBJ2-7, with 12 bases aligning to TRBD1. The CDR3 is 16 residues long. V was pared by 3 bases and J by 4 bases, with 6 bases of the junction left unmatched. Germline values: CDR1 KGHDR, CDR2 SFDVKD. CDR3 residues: CATSDPGTGGTYEQYF. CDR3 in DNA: TGTGCCACCAGTGATCCAGGGACAGGGGGCACATACGAGCAGTACTTC.

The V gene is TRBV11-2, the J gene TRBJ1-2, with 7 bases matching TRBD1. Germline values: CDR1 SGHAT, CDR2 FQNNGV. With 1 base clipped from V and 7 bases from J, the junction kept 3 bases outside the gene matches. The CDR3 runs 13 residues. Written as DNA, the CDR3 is TGTGCCAGCAGCTTAGTGGGACAGAGTGGCTACACCTTC. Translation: CASSLVGQSGYTF.

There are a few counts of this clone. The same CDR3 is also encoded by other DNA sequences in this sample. The CDR3 nucleotides are TGCGCCAGCAGCTTGGATGGCAGGCCGAACACTGAAGCTTTCTTT. It specifies CASSLDGRPNTEAFF. The chain carries TRBV5-1 and TRBJ1-1; D is undetermined. Germline CDR1 is SGHRS and CDR2 is YFSETQ. Between the trimmed V and J ends, which lost 0 bases and 1 base, there was a span of 10 bases. This CDR3 comprises 15 residues.

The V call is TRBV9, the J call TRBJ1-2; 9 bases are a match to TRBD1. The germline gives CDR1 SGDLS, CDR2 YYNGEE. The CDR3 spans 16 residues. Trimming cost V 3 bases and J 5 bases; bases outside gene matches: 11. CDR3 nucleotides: TGTGCCAGCAGCGAAGGCCCTGGAGGACAGGGGTATGGCTACACCTTC. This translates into CASSEGPGGQGYGYTF.

In nucleotides, the CDR3 is TGTGCCAGCAGTCCTGTTTTCCCCCCCCAAGAGACCCAGTACTTC. Protein: CASSPVFPPQETQYF. This sequence joins TRBV6-5 and TRBJ2-5; D remains ambiguous. The V gene's germline CDR1 is MNHEY and CDR2 SVGAGI. This CDR3 region has 15 residues. Trimming stripped 5 bases from V and 1 base from J, with 14 bases between.